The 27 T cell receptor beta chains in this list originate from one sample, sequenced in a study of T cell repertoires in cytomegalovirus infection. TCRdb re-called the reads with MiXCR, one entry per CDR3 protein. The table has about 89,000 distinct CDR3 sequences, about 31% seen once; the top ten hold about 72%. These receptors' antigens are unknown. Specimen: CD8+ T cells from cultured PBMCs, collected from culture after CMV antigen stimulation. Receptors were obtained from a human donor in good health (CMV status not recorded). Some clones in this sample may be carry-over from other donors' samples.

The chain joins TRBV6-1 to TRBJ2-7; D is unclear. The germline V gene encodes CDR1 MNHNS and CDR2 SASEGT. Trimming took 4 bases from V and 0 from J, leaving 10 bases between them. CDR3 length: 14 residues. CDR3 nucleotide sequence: TGTGCCAGCAGTGGACTCATCCCCTCCTACGAGCAGTACTTC. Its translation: CASSGLIPSYEQYF.

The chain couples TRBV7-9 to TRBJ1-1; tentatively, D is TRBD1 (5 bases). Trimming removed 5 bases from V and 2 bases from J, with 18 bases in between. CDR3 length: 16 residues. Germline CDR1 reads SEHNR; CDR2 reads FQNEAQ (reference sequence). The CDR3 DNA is TGTGCCAGCAGCCCGCTCCCCGGGGCAGGTAACACTGAAGCTTTCTTT. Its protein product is CASSPLPGAGNTEAFF.

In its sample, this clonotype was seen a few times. The CDR3 is CSARDLGTGRISSYNEQFF. As DNA, the CDR3 is TGCAGTGCTAGAGATCTTGGGACAGGGAGGATAAGCTCCTACAATGAGCAGTTCTTC. The chain employs TRBV20-1 and TRBJ2-1, with 9 bases aligning to TRBD1. The germline CDR1 and CDR2 sequences are DFQATT and SNEGSKA (reference sequence). Trimming took 0 bases from V and 0 from J; bases not matched to a gene: 12. The CDR3 length is 19 residues.

The CDR3 loop reads CASSPGTGYNEQFF. The CDR3 coding sequence is TGTGCCAGCAGTCCCGGGACGGGATACAATGAGCAGTTCTTC. The V and J genes are TRBV12-3 or TRBV12-4 and TRBJ2-1; D could derive from TRBD1 or TRBD2 (5 bases each). The CDR3 consists of 14 residues. V lost 5 bases and J 4 bases, leaving 12 bases between the germline ends.

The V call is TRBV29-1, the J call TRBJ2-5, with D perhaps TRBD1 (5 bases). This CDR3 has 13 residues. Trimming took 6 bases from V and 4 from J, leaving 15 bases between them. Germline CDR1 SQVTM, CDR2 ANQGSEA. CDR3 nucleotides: TGCAGCGTCCGTTCAGGGTTTTTAGAGACCCAGTACTTC. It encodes CSVRSGFLETQYF.

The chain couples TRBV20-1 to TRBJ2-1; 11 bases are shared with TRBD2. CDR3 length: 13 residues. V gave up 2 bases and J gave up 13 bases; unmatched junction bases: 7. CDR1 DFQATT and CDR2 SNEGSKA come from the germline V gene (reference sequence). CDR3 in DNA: TGCAGTGCTAGATTATCTAGCGGGGGGTTTCAGTTCTTC. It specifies CSARLSSGGFQFF.

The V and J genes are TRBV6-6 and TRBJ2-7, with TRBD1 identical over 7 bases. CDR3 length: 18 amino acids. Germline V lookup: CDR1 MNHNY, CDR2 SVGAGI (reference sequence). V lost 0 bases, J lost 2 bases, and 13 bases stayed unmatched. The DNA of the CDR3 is TGTGCCAGCAGTTACTCGAGGGACAGCCCTGACCCCACCTACGAGCAGTACTTC. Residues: CASSYSRDSPDPTYEQYF.

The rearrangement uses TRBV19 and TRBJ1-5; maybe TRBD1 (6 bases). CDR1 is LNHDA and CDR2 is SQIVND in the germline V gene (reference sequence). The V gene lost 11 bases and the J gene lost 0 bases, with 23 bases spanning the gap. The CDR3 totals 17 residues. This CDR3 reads CAVQIPSGEYSNQPQHF. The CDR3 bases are TGTGCCGTCCAAATTCCCTCAGGGGAATATAGCAATCAGCCCCAGCATTTT. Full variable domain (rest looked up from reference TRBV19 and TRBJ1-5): DGGITQSPKYLFRKEGQNVTLSCEQNLNHDAMYWYRQDPGQGLRLIYYSQIVNDFQKGDIAEGYSVSREKKESFPLTVTSAQKNPTAFYLCAVQIPSGEYSNQPQHFGDGTRLSIL.

Written as DNA, the CDR3 is TGTGCCAGCAGTGAGTCGCAGATCAATCAGCCCCAGCATTTT. The encoded protein is CASSESQINQPQHF. The V call is TRBV2, the J call TRBJ1-5; D is undetermined. The CDR3 is made up of 14 amino acids. Germline assignment: CDR1 SNHLY and CDR2 FYNNEI. Trimming pared 3 bases from V and 3 bases from J, leaving 9 bases between.

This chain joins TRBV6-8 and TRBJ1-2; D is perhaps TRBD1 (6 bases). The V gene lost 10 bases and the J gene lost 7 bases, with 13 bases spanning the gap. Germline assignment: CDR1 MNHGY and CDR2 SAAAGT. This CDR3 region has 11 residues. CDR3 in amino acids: CATSPGAGYTF. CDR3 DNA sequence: TGTGCCACAAGCCCAGGGGCTGGCTACACCTTC.

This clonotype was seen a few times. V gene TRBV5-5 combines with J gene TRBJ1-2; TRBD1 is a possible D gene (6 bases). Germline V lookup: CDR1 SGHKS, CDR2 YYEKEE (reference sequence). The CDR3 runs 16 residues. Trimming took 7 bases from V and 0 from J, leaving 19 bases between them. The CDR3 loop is CASGLGDTGPNYGYTF. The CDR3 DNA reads TGTGCCAGCGGCCTTGGGGACACGGGACCTAACTATGGCTACACCTTC.

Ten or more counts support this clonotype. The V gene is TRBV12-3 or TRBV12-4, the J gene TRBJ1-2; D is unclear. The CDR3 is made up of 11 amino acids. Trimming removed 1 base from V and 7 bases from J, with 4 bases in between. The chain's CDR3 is CASSLGSGYTF. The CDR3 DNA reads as TGTGCCAGCAGTTTAGGCAGTGGCTACACCTTC.

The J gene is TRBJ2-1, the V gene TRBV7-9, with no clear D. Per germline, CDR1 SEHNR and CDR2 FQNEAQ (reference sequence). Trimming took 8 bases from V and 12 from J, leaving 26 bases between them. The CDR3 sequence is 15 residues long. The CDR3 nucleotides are TGTGCCAGCCGAGCCTTACACACAGTCCTCATTGGGCAGTTCTTC. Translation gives CASRALHTVLIGQFF.

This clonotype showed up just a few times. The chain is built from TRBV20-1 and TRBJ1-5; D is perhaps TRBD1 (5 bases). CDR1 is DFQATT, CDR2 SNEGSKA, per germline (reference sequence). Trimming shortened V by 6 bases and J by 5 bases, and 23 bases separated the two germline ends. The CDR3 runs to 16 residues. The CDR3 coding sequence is TGCAGTGCGGGACCGAAAGGGTCCGACTTTTATCAGCCCCAGCATTTT. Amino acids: CSAGPKGSDFYQPQHF.

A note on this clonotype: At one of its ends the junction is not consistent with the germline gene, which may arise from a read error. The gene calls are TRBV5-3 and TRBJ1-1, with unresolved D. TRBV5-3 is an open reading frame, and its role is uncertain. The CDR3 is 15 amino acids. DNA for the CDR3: TGTGCCAGCAGCTTGGCCCTCGGGATGAACACTGAAGCTTTCTTT. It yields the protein CASSLALGMNTEAFF.

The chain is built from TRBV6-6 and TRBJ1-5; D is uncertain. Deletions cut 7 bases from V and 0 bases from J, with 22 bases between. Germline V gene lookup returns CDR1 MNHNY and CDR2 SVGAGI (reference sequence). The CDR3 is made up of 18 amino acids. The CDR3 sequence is CASTNPPEGTDSNQPQHF. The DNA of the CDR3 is TGTGCCAGCACCAACCCGCCCGAGGGTACGGATAGCAATCAGCCCCAGCATTTT.

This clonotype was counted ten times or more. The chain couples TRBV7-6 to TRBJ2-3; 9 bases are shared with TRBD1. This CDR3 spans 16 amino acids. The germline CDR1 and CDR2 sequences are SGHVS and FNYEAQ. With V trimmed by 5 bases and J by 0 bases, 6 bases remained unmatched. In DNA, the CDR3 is TGTGCCAGCAGCCTACGACAGGGGGAAAGCACAGATACGCAGTATTTT. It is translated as CASSLRQGESTDTQYF.

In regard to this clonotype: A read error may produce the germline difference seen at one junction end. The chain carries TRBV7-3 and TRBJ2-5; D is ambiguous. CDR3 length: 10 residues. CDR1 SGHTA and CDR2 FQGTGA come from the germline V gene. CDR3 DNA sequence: TGTGCCAGCAGCTTAGACGGAACTTCCTTC. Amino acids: CASSLDGTSF.

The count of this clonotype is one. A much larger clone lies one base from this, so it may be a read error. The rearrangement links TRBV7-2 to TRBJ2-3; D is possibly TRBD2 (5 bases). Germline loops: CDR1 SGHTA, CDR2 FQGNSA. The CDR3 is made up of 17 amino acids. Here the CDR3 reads CVSSHNGNQRITDTQYF. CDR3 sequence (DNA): TGTGTCAGCAGCCACAACGGAAACCAGCGGATCACAGATACGCAGTATTTT.

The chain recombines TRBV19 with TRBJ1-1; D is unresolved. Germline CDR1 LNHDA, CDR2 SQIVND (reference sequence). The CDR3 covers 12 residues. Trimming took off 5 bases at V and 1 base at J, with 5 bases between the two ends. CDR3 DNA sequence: TGTGCCAGTAGTCCGTGGAACACTGAAGCTTTCTTT. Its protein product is CASSPWNTEAFF.

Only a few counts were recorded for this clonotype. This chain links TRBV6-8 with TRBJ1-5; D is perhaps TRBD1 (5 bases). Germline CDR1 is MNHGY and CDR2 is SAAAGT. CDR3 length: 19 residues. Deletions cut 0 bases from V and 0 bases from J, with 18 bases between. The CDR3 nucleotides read TGTGCCAGCAGTTACTCGAGAGGCAGGGTCGTCCCTAGCAATCAGCCCCAGCATTTT. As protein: CASSYSRGRVVPSNQPQHF.

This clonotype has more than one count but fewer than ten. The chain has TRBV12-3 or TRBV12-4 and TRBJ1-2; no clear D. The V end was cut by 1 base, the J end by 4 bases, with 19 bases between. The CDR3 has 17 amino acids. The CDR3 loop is CASSLGDGNRHAYGYTF. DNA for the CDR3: TGTGCCAGCAGTTTAGGCGACGGTAACAGACACGCCTATGGCTACACCTTC.

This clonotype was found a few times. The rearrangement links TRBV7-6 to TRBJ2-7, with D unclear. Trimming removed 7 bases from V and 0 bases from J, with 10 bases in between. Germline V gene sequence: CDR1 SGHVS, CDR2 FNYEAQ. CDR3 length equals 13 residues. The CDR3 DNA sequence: TGTGCCAGCAAAACACGGAGCTCCTACGAGCAGTACTTC. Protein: CASKTRSSYEQYF.

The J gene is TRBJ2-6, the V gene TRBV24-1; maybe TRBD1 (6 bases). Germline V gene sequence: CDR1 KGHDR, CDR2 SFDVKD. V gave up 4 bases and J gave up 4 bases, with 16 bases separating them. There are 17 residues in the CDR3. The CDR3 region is CATSETRTGSGANVLTF. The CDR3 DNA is TGTGCCACCAGTGAAACTCGCACAGGGTCCGGGGCCAACGTCCTGACTTTC.

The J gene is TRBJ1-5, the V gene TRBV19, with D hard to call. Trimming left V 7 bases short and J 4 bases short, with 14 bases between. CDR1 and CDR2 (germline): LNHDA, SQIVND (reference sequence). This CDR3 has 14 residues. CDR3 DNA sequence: TGTGCCAGTACGGTAAGGGATCGGAATCAGCCCCAGCATTTT. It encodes CASTVRDRNQPQHF. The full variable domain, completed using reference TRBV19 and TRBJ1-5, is DGGITQSPKYLFRKEGQNVTLSCEQNLNHDAMYWYRQDPGQGLRLIYYSQIVNDFQKGDIAEGYSVSREKKESFPLTVTSAQKNPTAFYLCASTVRDRNQPQHFGDGTRLSIL.

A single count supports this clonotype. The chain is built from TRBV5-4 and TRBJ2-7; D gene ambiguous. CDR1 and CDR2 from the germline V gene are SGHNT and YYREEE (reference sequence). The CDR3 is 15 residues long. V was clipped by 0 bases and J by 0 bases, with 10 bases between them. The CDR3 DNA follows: TGTGCCAGCAGCTTGGTGGCAACGAGCTCCTACGAGCAGTACTTC. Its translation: CASSLVATSSYEQYF.

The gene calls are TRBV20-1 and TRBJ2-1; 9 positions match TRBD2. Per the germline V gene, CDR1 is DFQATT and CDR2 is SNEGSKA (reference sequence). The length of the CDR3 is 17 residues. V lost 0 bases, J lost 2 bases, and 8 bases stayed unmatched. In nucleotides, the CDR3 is TGCAGTGCTAGAGATAGTAAGCGGGGGGCCGCCTACAATGAGCAGTTCTTC. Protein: CSARDSKRGAAYNEQFF.